This TCR beta chain was captured by sequencing in a study of beta chain features in type 1 diabetes. Points from the study as a whole: TCRB CDR3 length was moderately but significantly reduced in all four CD4+ subsets of Type 1 diabetes patients. Across patients, naive, central memory and Treg TCRB repertoires exhibited apparently greater similarity than was observed across healthy donors.

Expressed TCRB transcripts were sequenced because the entire RNA isolate underwent reverse transcription. An average roughly 3.6 million reads came from naive, central memory and regulatory T cell samples. The table came from immunoSEQ multiplex PCR; TCRdb's copy has only in-frame clones and leaves some out. The data hold 600,000 to 700,000 clones, with roughly 12% observed a single time. The single heparinised draw taken from each donor contained approximately 120 mL of blood on average. Populations obtained by sorting all exceeded 95% purity. This clone was detected a few times. Its antigen is unknown. The CDR3 totals 14 residues. V was trimmed by 6 bases and J by 5 bases, leaving 16 bases between them. Germline V gene data show CDR1 as SNHLY and CDR2 as FYNNEI.

Sequencing was performed on naive CD4+ T cells from blood. The clonotype was recovered from a man aged 25-45 years with type 1 diabetes. V and J are TRBV2 and TRBJ1-1; the D gene is possibly TRBD1 (6 bases). The CDR3 region has the DNA TGTGCCAGCAGAAACGGACAGTCTTGGACTGAAGCTTTCTTT. Its protein product is CASRNGQSWTEAFF.